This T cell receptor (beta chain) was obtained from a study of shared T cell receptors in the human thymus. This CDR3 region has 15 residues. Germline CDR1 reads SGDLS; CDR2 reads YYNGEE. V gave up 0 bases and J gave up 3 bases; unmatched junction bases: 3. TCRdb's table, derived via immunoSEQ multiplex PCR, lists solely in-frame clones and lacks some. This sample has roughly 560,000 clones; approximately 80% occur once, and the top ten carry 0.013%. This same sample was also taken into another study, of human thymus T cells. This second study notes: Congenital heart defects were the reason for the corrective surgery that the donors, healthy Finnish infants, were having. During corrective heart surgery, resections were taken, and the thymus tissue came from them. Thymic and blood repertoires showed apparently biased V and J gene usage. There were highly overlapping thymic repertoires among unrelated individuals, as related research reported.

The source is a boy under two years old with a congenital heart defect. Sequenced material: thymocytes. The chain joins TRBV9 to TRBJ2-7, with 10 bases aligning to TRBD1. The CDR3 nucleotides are TGTGCCAGCAGCGTAGGTTGGACAGGGGGCTACGAGCAGTACTTC. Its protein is CASSVGWTGGYEQYF. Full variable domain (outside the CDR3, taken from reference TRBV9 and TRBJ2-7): DSGVTQTPKHLITATGQRVTLRCSPRSGDLSVYWYQQSLDQGLQFLIQYYNGEERAKGNILERFSAQQFPDLHSELNLSSLELGDSALYFCASSVGWTGGYEQYFGPGTRLTVT.